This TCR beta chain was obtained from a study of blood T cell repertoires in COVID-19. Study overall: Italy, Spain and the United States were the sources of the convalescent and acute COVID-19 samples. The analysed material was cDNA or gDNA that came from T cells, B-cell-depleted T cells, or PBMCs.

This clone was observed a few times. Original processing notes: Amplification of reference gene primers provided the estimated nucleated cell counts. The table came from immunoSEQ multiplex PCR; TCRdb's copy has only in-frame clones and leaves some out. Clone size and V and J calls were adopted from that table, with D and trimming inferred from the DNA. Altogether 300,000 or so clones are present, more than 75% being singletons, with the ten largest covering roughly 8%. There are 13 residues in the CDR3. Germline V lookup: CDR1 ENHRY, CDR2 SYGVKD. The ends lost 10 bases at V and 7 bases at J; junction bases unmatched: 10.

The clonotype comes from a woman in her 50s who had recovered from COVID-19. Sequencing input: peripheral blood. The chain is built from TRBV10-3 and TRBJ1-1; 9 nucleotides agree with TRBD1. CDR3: CATTQGAGVEAFF. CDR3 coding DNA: TGTGCCACCACACAGGGGGCGGGAGTTGAAGCTTTCTTT.